The 5 T cell receptor beta chains given below trace back to one sample, sequenced in a study of resident and recirculating memory T cells in vitiligo. Some clones are missing from TCRdb's copy, which holds only in-frame ones; the method was immunoSEQ multiplex PCR. Of roughly 40,000 clones in the sample, 80% to 95% are singletons; the top ten hold about 4.5%. Sequenced: blood. These receptors came from a male donor with vitiligo.

This rearrangement joins TRBV7-9 to TRBJ1-2; weak D call: TRBD1 (5 bases). This CDR3 region has 12 residues. V was shortened by 5 bases and J by 8 bases, with 12 bases between the two germline ends. The germline gives CDR1 SEHNR, CDR2 FQNEAQ (reference sequence). CDR3 bases: TGTGCCAGCAGCCCAACGGGGGGAGGCTACACCTTC. It yields the protein CASSPTGGGYTF.

The gene calls are TRBV7-2 and TRBJ2-3, with 7 bases lining up with TRBD2. Germline CDR1 and CDR2: SGHTA and FQGNSA. V gave up 3 bases and J gave up 6 bases; unmatched junction bases: 3. The CDR3 is made up of 13 amino acids. CDR3 nucleotide sequence: TGTGCCAGCAGCTTTAACGGGGGGGATACGCAGTATTTT. This sequence encodes CASSFNGGDTQYF.

This sequence joins TRBV6-1 and TRBJ2-2; TRBD1 matches 9 bases. The junction had 6 bases not matched to a gene; V was cut back by 9 bases and J by 4 bases. Germline CDR1 MNHNS, CDR2 SASEGT. The CDR3 is 14 residues long. The DNA of the CDR3 is TGTGCCAGACCGGGACAGGGAGGCACCGGGGAGCTGTTTTTT. Its translation: CARPGQGGTGELFF.

This clone appeared once. The chain uses TRBV4-1 and TRBJ2-7; D perhaps matches TRBD2 (6 bases). V lost 3 bases and J 3 bases, leaving 15 bases between the germline ends. The CDR3 extends over 15 amino acids. Germline CDR1 and CDR2: MGHRA and YSYEKL. CDR3 amino acids: CASSQAGSRGYEQYF. In DNA form, the CDR3 reads TGCGCCAGCAGCCAGGCGGGATCGCGGGGCTACGAGCAGTACTTC.

The table lists this clone with a few counts. The junction shows a germline mismatch at one end, possibly a read error. The V and J genes are TRBV30 and TRBJ1-2; 7 nucleotides line up with TRBD1. The germline CDR1 and CDR2 sequences are GTSNPN and SVGIG (reference sequence). The CDR3 covers 14 residues. The CDR3 DNA sequence: TGTGCCGAAAGAAGACAGGGTGTAGGCTATCGCTACACCTTC. Translated, it gives CAERRQGVGYRYTF.